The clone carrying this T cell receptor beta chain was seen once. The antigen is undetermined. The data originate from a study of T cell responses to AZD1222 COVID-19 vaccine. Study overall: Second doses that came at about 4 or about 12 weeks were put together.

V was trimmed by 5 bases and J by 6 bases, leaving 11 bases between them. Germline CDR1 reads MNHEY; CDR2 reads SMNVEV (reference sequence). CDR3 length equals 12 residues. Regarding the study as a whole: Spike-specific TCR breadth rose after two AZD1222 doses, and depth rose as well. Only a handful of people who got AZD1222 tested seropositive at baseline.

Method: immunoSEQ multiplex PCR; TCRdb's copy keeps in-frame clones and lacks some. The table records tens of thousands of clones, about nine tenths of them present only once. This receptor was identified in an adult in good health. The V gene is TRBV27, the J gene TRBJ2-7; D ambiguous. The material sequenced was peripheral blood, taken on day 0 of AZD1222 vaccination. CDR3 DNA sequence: TGTGCCAGCAGTCCCCCTTTTGGCGAGCAGTACTTC. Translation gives CASSPPFGEQYF.